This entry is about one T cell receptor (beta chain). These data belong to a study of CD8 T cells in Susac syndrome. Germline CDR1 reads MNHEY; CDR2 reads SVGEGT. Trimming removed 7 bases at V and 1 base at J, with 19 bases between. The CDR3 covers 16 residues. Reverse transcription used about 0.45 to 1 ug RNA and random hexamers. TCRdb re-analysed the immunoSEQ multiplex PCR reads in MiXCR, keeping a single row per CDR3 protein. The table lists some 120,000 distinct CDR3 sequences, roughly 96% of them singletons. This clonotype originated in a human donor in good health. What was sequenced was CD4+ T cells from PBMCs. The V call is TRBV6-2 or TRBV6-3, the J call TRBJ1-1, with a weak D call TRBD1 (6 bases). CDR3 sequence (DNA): TGTGCCAGCAAGTTAAGCCACAGGACAGCGAACACTGAAGCTTTCTTT. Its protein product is CASKLSHRTANTEAFF.